The clone carrying this TCR beta chain was observed a few times. Its target is unknown. Germline V gene lookup returns CDR1 SGHTA and CDR2 FQGNSA. CDR3 size: 14 residues. Trimming stripped 1 base from V and 3 bases from J, with 10 bases between. This sample was taken from a study of T cells after yellow fever vaccination. Whole-study context: It was SMART-Seq v4 Ultra Low Input that prepared the fractions with low cell numbers.

Via MiXCR, TCRdb re-called the 5' RACE reads, giving one row per CDR3 protein. The data show hundreds of thousands of distinct CDR3 sequences, approximately 13% seen once. Study-level results: The booster response re-showed most primary clones: approximately 95% CD4, roughly 91% CD8. Abundant contaminating clonotypes from the bulk population could appear in FACS-sorted repertoires.

The chain uses TRBV7-2 and TRBJ2-7; D unresolved. This clonotype was sampled from a man aged 25-45 years who received the YFV17D yellow fever vaccine. The sequences come from PBMCs, collected on the day of the yellow fever booster vaccination. The CDR3 reads CASSLGPSNYEQYF. CDR3 bases: TGTGCCAGCAGCTTAGGGCCCTCCAACTACGAGCAGTACTTC.